Listed here are 21 T cell receptor beta chains from one sample, sequenced in a study of T cells in Graves' hyperthyroidism and ophthalmopathy. RNA transcripts gave rise to amplified TCR beta CDR3 regions. The primer set for the first-round RT-PCR of the TCR CDR3 was HTBI. In TCRdb, the multiplex PCR reads were re-called with MiXCR into one record per CDR3 protein. The table includes over 200,000 distinct CDR3 sequences, around 20% detected once. Source material: blood. These receptors were taken from a middle-aged man with Graves' hyperthyroidism.

This clonotype has only a few counts. The chain employs TRBV15 and TRBJ1-2; D gene uncertain. The V gene's germline CDR1 is LNHNV and CDR2 YYDKDF (reference sequence). This CDR3 region has 11 residues. Trimming took 1 base from V and 6 from J, leaving 3 bases between them. This CDR3 reads CATSRGHGYTF. CDR3 nucleotide sequence: TGTGCCACCAGCAGAGGTCATGGCTACACCTTC. Combining the CDR3 with reference TRBV15 and TRBJ1-2 gives the whole variable domain DAMVIQNPRYQVTQFGKPVTLSCSQTLNHNVMYWYQQKSSQAPKLLFHYYDKDFNNEADTPDNFQSRRPNTSFCFLDIRSPGLGDTAMYLCATSRGHGYTFGSGTRLTVV.

This clonotype was seen many times. J is TRBJ2-5 and V is TRBV11-3; D remains ambiguous. The CDR3 consists of 13 residues. Per germline, CDR1 SGHNT and CDR2 YENEEA. V was trimmed by 2 bases and J by 1 base, leaving 5 bases between them. The CDR3 DNA reads as TGTGCCAGCAGCTTATCCACCCAAGAGACCCAGTACTTC. Its protein is CASSLSTQETQYF. Filled out from reference TRBV11-3 and TRBJ2-5, the complete variable domain reads EAGVVQSPRYKIIEKKQPVAFWCNPISGHNTLYWYLQNLGQGPELLIRYENEEAVDDSQLPKDRFSAERLKGVDSTLKIQPAELGDSAVYLCASSLSTQETQYFGPGTRLLVL.

In this sample, this clonotype turned up many times. V usage is TRBV20-1 and J usage is TRBJ2-7; D is perhaps TRBD2 (5 bases). Per the germline V gene, CDR1 is DFQATT and CDR2 is SNEGSKA (reference sequence). With 5 bases removed from V and 4 bases from J, the gap between germline ends came to 12 bases. This CDR3 has 12 amino acids. CDR3 residues: CSAPRSGYEQYF. In DNA, the CDR3 is TGCAGTGCTCCCAGGTCGGGATACGAGCAGTACTTC.

The rearrangement joins TRBV9 to TRBJ2-1; D ambiguous. V shed 1 base and J shed 0 bases, with 5 bases lying between them. The CDR3 is 14 residues long. CDR1 and CDR2 (germline): SGDLS, YYNGEE. CDR3 sequence reads: CASSVQSSYNEQFF. The CDR3 DNA is TGTGCCAGCAGCGTACAGAGCTCCTACAATGAGCAGTTCTTC.

This clonotype occurred many times. J is TRBJ2-7 and V is TRBV28, with no clear D. V lost 5 bases, J lost 4 bases, and 21 bases lay in between. Germline V CDR1 and CDR2: MDHEN, SYDVKM. The CDR3 is 16 amino acids. In nucleotides, the CDR3 is TGTGCCAGCAGTACCAGCCGAGCCGATGGCTTTTACGAGCAGTACTTC. This codes for CASSTSRADGFYEQYF.

There are a few counts of this clonotype. The gene calls are TRBV28 and TRBJ1-5; D unresolved. The V and J ends lost 5 bases and 1 base respectively, with 12 bases between them. The CDR3 runs 15 residues. From germline, CDR1 is MDHEN and CDR2 SYDVKM. Written as DNA, the CDR3 is TGTGCCAGCAGTCTGGACCGCCCAAGCAATCAGCCCCAGCATTTT. Translating gives CASSLDRPSNQPQHF.

J is TRBJ2-7 and V is TRBV2; D ambiguous. In germline, CDR1 is SNHLY, CDR2 FYNNEI. V lost 6 bases to trimming and J lost 6 bases, with 18 bases between them. CDR3 length: 14 amino acids. The CDR3: CASRLEVTTGEQYF. For the CDR3, the DNA is TGTGCCAGCAGGCTAGAGGTCACTACCGGCGAGCAGTACTTC.

This clonotype was picked up many times. The V gene is TRBV20-1, the J gene TRBJ2-3, with D possibly matching TRBD2 (5 bases). This CDR3 has 14 amino acids. V was shortened by 6 bases and J by 2 bases, with 15 bases between the two germline ends. CDR1 DFQATT and CDR2 SNEGSKA come from the germline V gene (reference sequence). CDR3 nucleotide sequence: TGCAGTGCCACGGATGTGAGGGACACAGATACGCAGTATTTT. Translation: CSATDVRDTDTQYF.

This clonotype occurred many times. This chain connects TRBV6-2 or TRBV6-3 to TRBJ2-7; no reliable D call. The CDR3 spans 12 residues. Germline V lookup: CDR1 MNHEY, CDR2 SVGEGT. The ends were cut back, 6 bases at V and 0 bases at J, with 6 bases in the middle. CDR3: CASSMNSYEQYF. CDR3 nucleotide sequence: TGTGCCAGCAGCATGAACTCCTACGAGCAGTACTTC.

This clonotype was picked up many times. The chain links TRBV2 to TRBJ1-5, with D unresolved. The ends were cut back, 5 bases at V and 5 bases at J, with 13 bases in the middle. This CDR3 is 14 amino acids long. The germline gives CDR1 SNHLY, CDR2 FYNNEI. Here the CDR3 reads CASSQTDYDQPQHF. The CDR3 DNA reads TGTGCCAGCAGTCAAACCGACTACGATCAGCCCCAGCATTTT.

This clonotype was found many times. This chain joins TRBV4-3 and TRBJ1-1; 7 bases are shared with TRBD1. Germline CDR1 is LGHNA and CDR2 is YSLEER. This CDR3 comprises 14 residues. With 5 bases clipped from V and 3 bases from J, the junction kept 6 bases outside the gene matches. In nucleotides, the CDR3 is TGCGCCAGCAGCAAACAGGGGCCGGACACTGAAGCTTTCTTT. Protein: CASSKQGPDTEAFF.

The rearrangement links TRBV5-4 to TRBJ2-5; no clear D. This CDR3 comprises 17 residues. Germline V lookup: CDR1 SGHNT, CDR2 YYREEE (reference sequence). V was clipped by 3 bases and J by 0 bases, with 18 bases between them. CDR3 bases: TGTGCCAGCAGCTCCGCCGAGCGTGGACCGTACCAAGAGACCCAGTACTTC. As protein: CASSSAERGPYQETQYF.

This clonotype has more than one count but fewer than ten. The J gene is TRBJ1-1, the V gene TRBV19; no clear D gene. From germline, CDR1 is LNHDA and CDR2 SQIVND (reference sequence). This CDR3 has 12 amino acids. Trimming removed 6 bases at V and 1 base at J, with 6 bases between. Here the CDR3 reads CASRGRNTEAFF. CDR3 sequence (DNA): TGTGCCAGTAGGGGCAGGAACACTGAAGCTTTCTTT.

This clonotype appeared many times. The rearrangement joins TRBV28 to TRBJ1-4; D unresolved. This CDR3 has 16 residues. Trimming stripped 4 bases from V and 0 bases from J, with 12 bases between. Germline V gene lookup returns CDR1 MDHEN and CDR2 SYDVKM. The CDR3 spells CASSSPMRATNEKLFF. Written as DNA, the CDR3 is TGTGCCAGCAGTTCGCCGATGAGGGCAACTAATGAAAAACTGTTTTTT.

This clonotype was picked up many times. This sequence joins TRBV28 and TRBJ2-7; D is unclear. Germline V gene data show CDR1 as MDHEN and CDR2 as SYDVKM. This CDR3 has 14 amino acids. Trimming stripped 2 bases from V and 5 bases from J, with 13 bases between. CDR3: CASSLVVRSNEQYF. The CDR3 DNA follows: TGTGCCAGCAGTTTAGTAGTCAGATCCAACGAGCAGTACTTC.

This clonotype has at least ten counts. The V gene is TRBV5-1, the J gene TRBJ1-1, with unresolved D. The CDR3 runs 14 residues. Germline V gene data show CDR1 as SGHRS and CDR2 as YFSETQ. V lost 4 bases to trimming and J lost 1 base, with 11 bases between them. The CDR3 DNA follows: TGCGCCAGCAGCCTCAACCCCGGGAACACTGAAGCTTTCTTT. This gives the protein CASSLNPGNTEAFF.

This clonotype was seen more than once but under ten times. The chain joins TRBV6-1 to TRBJ1-3, with D tentatively TRBD1 (5 bases). The V gene's germline CDR1 is MNHNS and CDR2 SASEGT. The CDR3 has 14 amino acids. Trimming removed 2 bases at V and 2 bases at J, with 7 bases between. This CDR3 is CASSEIRAGNTIYF. The DNA of the CDR3 is TGTGCCAGCAGTGAAATCAGGGCTGGAAACACCATATATTTT.

This clonotype was seen many times. The chain couples TRBV10-3 to TRBJ1-2, with 8 bases fitting TRBD1. CDR3 length equals 15 residues. The germline V gene has CDR1 ENHRY and CDR2 SYGVKD. V shed 1 base and J 5 bases; nucleotides not matched to a gene: 6. CDR3 sequence reads: CAISELAGGGYGYTF. The CDR3 DNA follows: TGTGCCATCAGTGAGTTGGCAGGGGGCGGTTATGGCTACACCTTC.

This clonotype was recorded at least ten times. The V gene is TRBV6-2 or TRBV6-3, the J gene TRBJ1-2, with D possibly being TRBD1 (5 bases). Germline CDR1 MNHEY, CDR2 SVGEGT. Trimming stripped 2 bases from V and 4 bases from J, with 11 bases between. CDR3 size: 14 residues. This chain's CDR3 is CASSYLTDSYGYTF. CDR3 coding DNA: TGTGCCAGCAGTTACCTGACAGACTCCTATGGCTACACCTTC.

This clonotype was picked up many times. The V and J genes are TRBV30 and TRBJ2-7; the D call may be TRBD1 or TRBD2 (6 bases each). From germline, CDR1 is GTSNPN and CDR2 SVGIG (reference sequence). Trimming took off 0 bases at V and 7 bases at J, with 10 bases between the two ends. The length of the CDR3 is 12 residues. CDR3 DNA: TGTGCCTGGAGTGTGGAGGGGGATGAGCAGTACTTC. It yields the protein CAWSVEGDEQYF. The entire variable domain, with the rest obtained from reference TRBV30 and TRBJ2-7, is as follows: SQTIHQWPATLVQPVGSPLSLECTVEGTSNPNLYWYRQAAGRGLQLLFYSVGIGQISSEVPQNLSASRPQDRQFILSSKKLLLSDSGFYLCAWSVEGDEQYFGPGTRLTVT.

This clonotype was recorded at least ten times. The chain couples TRBV10-2 to TRBJ2-7; D is perhaps TRBD1 (5 bases). CDR3 size: 12 residues. The V end lost 6 bases, the J end lost 2 bases, and 8 bases lay between the germline ends. In germline, CDR1 is WSHSY, CDR2 SAAADI. The CDR3 DNA is TGCGCCAGCAGCCAGGGTACCTACGAGCAGTACTTC. Translation gives CASSQGTYEQYF.